This T cell receptor (beta chain) was found in a study of blood T cell repertoires in COVID-19. Looking at the study overall: From T cells, B-cell-depleted T cells, or PBMCs came the material, which was cDNA or gDNA.

Germline assignment: CDR1 MDHEN and CDR2 SYDVKM. J gave up 6 bases and V 3 bases, and 11 bases lay outside the gene matches. This CDR3 contains 16 residues. Per the original data handling: Amplification from reference gene primers served as the basis for estimated nucleated cell counts. Generated by immunoSEQ multiplex PCR, the TCRdb table keeps only in-frame clones and is missing some. Clone size and V and J calls were adopted from that table, with D and trimming inferred from the DNA. Among approximately 270,000 clones listed, 88% were seen once. This clone was seen just once. The rearrangement joins TRBV28 to TRBJ1-2; TRBD1 matches 9 bases. This TCR was recovered from a man at least 80 years old with acute or convalescent COVID-19. The sample comprised peripheral blood. The CDR3 here is CASSFAGGQGEHGYTF. In DNA form, the CDR3 reads TGTGCCAGCAGTTTCGCGGGGGGACAGGGAGAGCATGGCTACACCTTC.